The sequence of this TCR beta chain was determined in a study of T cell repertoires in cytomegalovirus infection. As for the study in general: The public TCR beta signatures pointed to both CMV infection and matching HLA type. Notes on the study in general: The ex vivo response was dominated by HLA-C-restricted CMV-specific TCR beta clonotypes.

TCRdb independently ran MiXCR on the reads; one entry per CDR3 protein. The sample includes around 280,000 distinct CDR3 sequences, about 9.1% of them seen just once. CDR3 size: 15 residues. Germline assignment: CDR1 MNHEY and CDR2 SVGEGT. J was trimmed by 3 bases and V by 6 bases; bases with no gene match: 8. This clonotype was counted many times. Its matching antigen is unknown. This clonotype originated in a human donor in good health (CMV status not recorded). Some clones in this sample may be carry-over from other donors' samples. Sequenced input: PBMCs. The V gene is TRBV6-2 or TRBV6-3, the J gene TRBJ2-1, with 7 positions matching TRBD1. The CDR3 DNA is TGTGCCAGCAGCCTTAGACAGGGTATCTACAATGAGCAGTTCTTC. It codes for CASSLRQGIYNEQFF.